Shown below are 14 T cell receptor beta chains from a single sample sequenced in a study of blood T cell repertoires in COVID-19 (dated by TCRdb to the early 2020s). The library came from the immunoSEQ multiplex PCR assay. What TCRdb holds here is the immuneACCESS table cut down to in-frame rearrangements. Part of the clones is not present; checked against another copy, under half of the missing clones reflect an unresolved V gene, and the others are unexplained. This sample lists roughly 340,000 clones; 85% to 90% were detected once. The ten largest clones represent more than 5% of the sample. The source material was peripheral blood. The receptors come from a woman aged 50 to 60 with COVID-19, enrolled during active disease.

The V and J genes are TRBV11-3 and TRBJ2-1; D is ambiguous. CDR1 and CDR2 from the germline V gene are SGHNT and YENEEA. This CDR3 is 12 amino acids long. The germline V and J ends were trimmed by 5 bases and 6 bases, with 8 bases remaining between them. CDR3 residues: CASSPYANEQFF. CDR3 nucleotide sequence: TGTGCCAGCAGCCCCTACGCCAATGAGCAGTTCTTC.

The chain joins TRBV29-1 to TRBJ2-3; TRBD2 matches 12 bases. Germline V gene sequence: CDR1 SQVTM, CDR2 ANQGSEA. J gave up 2 bases and V 4 bases, and 10 bases lay outside the gene matches. The CDR3 consists of 17 residues. CDR3 in amino acids: CSVVVLAGGKYTDTQYF. The CDR3 nucleotides read TGCAGCGTTGTAGTGCTAGCGGGAGGGAAGTACACAGATACGCAGTATTTT.

The chain is built from TRBV30 and TRBJ1-2, with TRBD1 as a possible D gene (5 bases). CDR3 length: 13 residues. V was trimmed by 3 bases and J by 3 bases, leaving 11 bases between them. Germline V gene sequence: CDR1 GTSNPN, CDR2 SVGIG (reference sequence). The CDR3: CAWRNGQYYGYTF. In DNA form, the CDR3 reads TGTGCCTGGAGAAATGGACAATACTATGGCTACACCTTC.

The rearrangement joins TRBV5-6 to TRBJ2-7; 8 bases agree with TRBD1. The CDR3 is made up of 14 amino acids. The germline CDR1 and CDR2 sequences are SGHDT and YYEEEE. With 2 bases clipped from V and 4 bases from J, the junction kept 5 bases outside the gene matches. The CDR3 loop reads CASSFGQGHYEQYF. In DNA form, the CDR3 reads TGTGCCAGCAGCTTTGGACAGGGACATTACGAGCAGTACTTC.

The chain combines TRBV2 with TRBJ1-2; D perhaps matches TRBD1 (6 bases). This CDR3 has 13 amino acids. V lost 10 bases and J lost 4, with 16 bases in between. CDR1 is SNHLY, CDR2 FYNNEI, per germline. CDR3 in amino acids: CANLRAGAYGYTF. CDR3 nucleotides: TGTGCCAACTTACGGGCGGGGGCCTATGGCTACACCTTC.

The rearrangement links TRBV18 to TRBJ2-6; 9 nucleotides agree with TRBD1. Per the germline V gene, CDR1 is KGHSH and CDR2 is LQKENI. V shed 3 bases, J shed 1 base, and the junction held 10 bases outside the gene matches. This CDR3 has 19 amino acids. Written as DNA, the CDR3 is TGTGCCAGCTCACCTTACTCCGGGACAGGGTTATCTGGGGCCAACGTCCTGACTTTC. Translating gives CASSPYSGTGLSGANVLTF.

The chain recombines TRBV27 with TRBJ2-7, with D possibly being TRBD1 (6 bases). Germline CDR1 and CDR2: MNHEY and SMNVEV (reference sequence). The CDR3 consists of 14 residues. The V end was cut by 1 base, the J end by 5 bases, with 12 bases between. CDR3 in amino acids: CASSLYAAGDEQYF. The CDR3 coding sequence is TGTGCCAGCAGTTTATATGCCGCAGGGGACGAGCAGTACTTC.

The chain recombines TRBV11-3 with TRBJ1-2; perhaps TRBD1 as D (5 bases). V shed 0 bases and J shed 5 bases, with 13 bases lying between them. The CDR3 totals 15 residues. The V gene's germline CDR1 is SGHNT and CDR2 YENEEA. CDR3 amino acids: CASSLDSQGWYGYTF. The CDR3 DNA is TGTGCCAGCAGCTTAGATAGCCAGGGATGGTATGGCTACACCTTC.

The chain joins TRBV18 to TRBJ2-7; TRBD1 aligns across 10 bases. The CDR3 has 15 amino acids. CDR1 and CDR2 from the germline V gene are KGHSH and LQKENI. V shed 5 bases, J shed 3 bases, and the junction held 7 bases outside the gene matches. For the CDR3, the DNA is TGTGCCAGCTCATCCGACAGGGGGCGCCTCTACGAGCAGTACTTC. Translation: CASSSDRGRLYEQYF.

This clone was seen a handful of times. The V and J genes are TRBV10-3 and TRBJ1-1; D ambiguous. The germline V and J ends were trimmed by 7 bases and 10 bases, with 7 bases remaining between them. CDR3 length: 9 amino acids. The germline gives CDR1 ENHRY, CDR2 SYGVKD. The CDR3 here is CAINKSAFF. The CDR3 DNA follows: TGTGCCATCAATAAATCAGCTTTCTTT.

The rearrangement links TRBV23-1 to TRBJ2-3, with D perhaps matching TRBD2 (6 bases). TRBV23-1 is given ORF status, its function remaining uncertain. CDR3 size: 17 residues. Trimming took 0 bases from V and 6 from J, leaving 19 bases between them. CDR3 sequence reads: CASSQSWDSRHSDTQYF. The CDR3 DNA follows: TGCGCCAGCAGTCAATCGTGGGACTCCCGTCATTCGGATACGCAGTATTTT.

J is TRBJ2-3 and V is TRBV2; TRBD1 is a possible D gene (6 bases). This CDR3 comprises 14 residues. V gave up 5 bases and J gave up 2 bases, with 11 bases separating them. Germline CDR1 reads SNHLY; CDR2 reads FYNNEI. CDR3 residues: CASSPDRHTDTQYF. DNA for the CDR3: TGTGCCAGCAGTCCAGACAGGCACACAGATACGCAGTATTTT.

V and J are TRBV2 and TRBJ1-2, with D tentatively TRBD1 (6 bases). There are 15 residues in the CDR3. CDR1 SNHLY and CDR2 FYNNEI come from the germline V gene. V was trimmed by 5 bases and J by 0 bases, leaving 13 bases between them. The DNA of the CDR3 is TGTGCCAGCAGTCCTATGGGACAAACTAACTATGGCTACACCTTC. Translation: CASSPMGQTNYGYTF.

J is TRBJ1-1 and V is TRBV19; the match to TRBD1 covers 7 bases. The V gene end was trimmed by 7 bases and the J gene end by 5 bases; junction bases not matched to a gene: 10. Germline assignment: CDR1 LNHDA and CDR2 SQIVND (reference sequence). This CDR3 comprises 14 residues. The CDR3 nucleotides read TGTGCCAGTACCCTTGGCACAGGGGTAACTGAAGCTTTCTTT. Its translation: CASTLGTGVTEAFF.